This T cell receptor (beta chain) was identified during a study of T cells in localized non-small cell lung cancer (dated by TCRdb to 2018 to 2020). About the investigation overall: T cell repertoires of 200 to 250 early-stage NSCLC patients were analyzed, with tumors being compared against uninvolved tumor-adjacent lungs. All 230 or so NSCLC patients in the cohort were treatment-naive and had localized lung tumors that were resected. The mean age of the NSCLC patients was under 70 years, with 130 or so men and 95 to 110 women. Points the paper makes about the study in general: Multi-region tumor sequencing was not performed, so intratumor heterogeneity could not be excluded. The highest T cell clonality was observed in uninvolved tumor-adjacent lung, where clonality exceeded that of tumor, suggesting that antigenic responses were more focused in uninvolved tumor-adjacent lung. Since the design was exploratory, TCR variables were selected using unadjusted p-values with no false-discovery rate correction. Higher T cell density in blood was associated with longer overall survival, whereas higher clonality in adjacent lung was associated with shorter survival. A median of approximately 62 of the top 100 tumor clones turned up in the paired uninvolved adjacent lung, and about 28 of those clones also ranked among the top 100 of that same adjacent lung.

At diagnosis, peripheral blood, uninvolved tumor-adjacent lung and tumor were collected and were preserved as a mix of fresh-frozen and FFPE material. Blood samples were analyzed as peripheral blood mononuclear cells for TCR repertoire profiling. This clone occurred a few times. What this receptor recognizes is not known. No much larger clonotype is one base removed from it; base qualities were not supplied. The immunoSEQ Assay was used to sequence TCR beta CDR3 regions from DNA. For the original study's pipeline: T cell density was computed as TCR beta template counts normalized to usable DNA estimated by amplifying housekeeping genes. Richness was estimated using the preseqR package, with extrapolation to 400,000 templates for PBMC samples and to 120,000 templates for tissue samples. Clonality was defined as one minus Pielou's evenness. Tissue-enriched TCRs were identified through differential abundance testing performed on productive amino-acid clonotypes, with a minimum total count of 5 and an alpha of 0.1. The Jaccard Index and the Morisita Overlap Index were used to quantify repertoire overlap between compartments. GLIPH clustered TCR beta CDR3s with public tetramer-defined viral CDR3s; viral motifs required at least three viral sequences plus V-gene enrichment. In its TCRdb copy, this immuneACCESS table keeps in-frame sequences only and misses some clones. Where compared with another copy, unresolved V genes explain less than half of these, and the others have no known cause. V, J and clone size are those of that table, while D and trimming were read from the DNA. The sample table shows over 20,000 clones, and about 86% are seen once. The ten biggest clones cover approximately 4.4% of the sample.

The input for sequencing was PBMCs, taken before any cancer treatment. The sequence derives from a man aged 35-75 years with stage II lung adenocarcinoma.

CDR3 reads: CASSFGDGTEAFF. The DNA sequence is as follows: TGTGCCAGCAGCTTCGGGGACGGCACTGAAGCTTTCTTT. Recombination joined TRBV9 with TRBJ1-1; a tentative D call is TRBD1 (5 bases match). The germline V gene specifies SGDLS as CDR1 and YYNGEE as CDR2. Cut back by 4 bases and 4 bases, the V and J ends lie 11 bases apart. The CDR3 sequence holds 13 residues, the cysteine and phenylalanine included. Left in the record is the CDR3 DNA by itself, 39 bases read in frame from the first base.